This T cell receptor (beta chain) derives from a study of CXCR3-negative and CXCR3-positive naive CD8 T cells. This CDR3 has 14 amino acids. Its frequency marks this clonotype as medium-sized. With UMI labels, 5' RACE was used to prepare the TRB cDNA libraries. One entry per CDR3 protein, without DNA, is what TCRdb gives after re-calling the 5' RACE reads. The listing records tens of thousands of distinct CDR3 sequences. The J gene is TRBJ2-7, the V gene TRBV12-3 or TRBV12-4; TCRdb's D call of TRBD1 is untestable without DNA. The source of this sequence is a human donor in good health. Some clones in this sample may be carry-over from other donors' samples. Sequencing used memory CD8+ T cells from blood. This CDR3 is CASSPPDRDYEQYF.